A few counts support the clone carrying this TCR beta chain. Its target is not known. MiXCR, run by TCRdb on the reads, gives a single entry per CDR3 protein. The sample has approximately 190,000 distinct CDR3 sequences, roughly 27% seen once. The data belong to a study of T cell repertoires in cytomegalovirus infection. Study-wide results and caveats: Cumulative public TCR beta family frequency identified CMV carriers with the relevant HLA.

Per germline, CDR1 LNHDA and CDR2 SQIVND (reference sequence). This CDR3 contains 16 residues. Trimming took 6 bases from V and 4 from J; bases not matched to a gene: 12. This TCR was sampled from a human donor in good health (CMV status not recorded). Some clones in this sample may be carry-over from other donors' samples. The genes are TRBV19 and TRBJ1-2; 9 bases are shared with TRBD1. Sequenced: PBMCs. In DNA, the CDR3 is TGTGCCAGTAGCTCCGGGACAGGGACTATCAGCTATGGCTACACCTTC. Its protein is CASSSGTGTISYGYTF.